Listed below are T cell receptor beta chains from one sample, sequenced in a study of beta chain features in type 1 diabetes. Libraries were prepared by immunoSEQ multiplex PCR; TCRdb keeps only in-frame clonotypes and omits some of them. The sample lists 95,000 to 150,000 clones, around 17% occurring once. The sample comprised central memory CD4+ T cells from blood. The origin of the receptors is a man younger than 40 with type 1 diabetes. CDR3s include the opening cysteine and the closing phenylalanine or tryptophan. The D gene is left open where the match is weak. Size values are once, few and many counts, or a class for expanded clones, and some rows have none.

d_call	clone_size	v_call	cdr3_length	j_call	cdr3_aa	cdr3_nt
.	once	TRBV2	13	TRBJ1-4	CASSTSTGEKLFF	TGTGCCAGCAGCACCTCCACCGGGGAAAAACTGTTTTTT
.	.	TRBV4-3	16	TRBJ1-3	CASSQAVRVSGNTIYF	TGCGCCAGCAGCCAAGCCGTCAGGGTCTCTGGAAACACCATATATTTT
TRBD1	.	TRBV6-5	15	TRBJ2-7	CASSYSRDSPYEQYF	TGTGCCAGCAGTTACTCGAGGGACAGCCCCTACGAGCAGTACTTC
.	.	TRBV11-2	15	TRBJ2-5	CASSLVGGPQETQYF	TGTGCCAGCAGCTTAGTGGGCGGACCACAAGAGACCCAGTACTTC
TRBD1	many	TRBV27	15	TRBJ1-5	CASSLSAGGDQPQHF	TGTGCCAGCAGTTTATCGGCAGGGGGAGATCAGCCCCAGCATTTT
.	few	TRBV11-2	14	TRBJ2-2	CASSLQGASGELFF	TGTGCCAGCAGCTTACAAGGGGCGAGCGGGGAGCTGTTTTTT
TRBD2	once	TRBV29-1	15	TRBJ2-1	CSGGWAGGANNEQFF	TGCAGCGGTGGCTGGGCCGGGGGGGCCAACAATGAGCAGTTCTTC
TRBD2	few	TRBV7-2	16	TRBJ2-5	CASSLGLAGARETQYF	TGTGCCAGCAGCCTAGGGCTAGCGGGGGCGAGAGAGACCCAGTACTTC
TRBD2	once	TRBV28	13	TRBJ2-5	CATTAGGEETQYF	TGTGCCACCACCGCGGGGGGTGAAGAGACCCAGTACTTC
.	.	TRBV7-6	16	TRBJ2-7	CASSPLGNGWGYEQYF	TGTGCCAGCAGCCCTCTTGGGAACGGATGGGGCTACGAGCAGTACTTC
TRBD1	few	TRBV2	15	TRBJ1-6	CASIWDRVGNSPLHF	TGTGCCAGCATTTGGGACAGGGTAGGGAATTCACCCCTCCACTTT
TRBD1	many	TRBV14	17	TRBJ1-2	CASSPGQLRGVNYGYTF	TGTGCCAGCAGCCCGGGACAGCTAAGAGGGGTAAACTATGGCTACACCTTC
.	.	TRBV29-1	17	TRBJ2-1	CSAKHGVGASLYNEQFF	TGCAGCGCCAAACACGGTGTAGGGGCTAGTTTGTACAATGAGCAGTTCTTC
.	.	TRBV29-1	13	TRBJ2-3	CSVLGGSTDTQYF	TGCAGCGTTTTGGGGGGAAGCACAGATACGCAGTATTTT
TRBD1	.	TRBV4-3	19	TRBJ2-2	CASSQDRDRGRSDTGELFF	TGCGCCAGCAGCCAAGACCGGGACAGGGGGCGATCGGACACCGGGGAGCTGTTTTTT
TRBD2	.	TRBV4-3	16	TRBJ2-3	CASSPQKLAGTDTQYF	TGCGCCAGCAGCCCTCAAAAACTAGCGGGCACAGATACGCAGTATTTT
.	.	TRBV27	11	TRBJ2-7	CASGYPPEQYF	TGTGCCAGCGGCTACCCCCCCGAGCAGTACTTC
TRBD1	.	TRBV7-2	14	TRBJ1-6	CAGRGTAHNSPLHF	TGTGCCGGACGGGGGACAGCGCATAATTCACCCCTCCACTTT
.	many	TRBV15	12	TRBJ1-1	CATSRRDTEAFF	TGTGCCACCAGTCGAAGGGACACTGAAGCTTTCTTT
.	.	TRBV6-6	15	TRBJ2-1	CASVRDFSSYNEQFF	TGTGCCAGCGTAAGGGACTTCAGCTCCTACAATGAGCAGTTCTTC
.	.	TRBV30	17	TRBJ2-1	CAWRASGERRSVNEQFF	TGTGCCTGGAGAGCTTCCGGGGAAAGGAGGAGTGTGAATGAGCAGTTCTTC
.	.	TRBV10-3	10	TRBJ1-2	CAIGDRSYTF	TGTGCCATCGGAGACAGAAGCTACACCTTC
.	.	TRBV30	12	TRBJ1-3	CGAVHSGNTIYF	TGTGGGGCTGTCCACTCTGGAAACACCATATATTTT
.	few	TRBV4-1	16	TRBJ1-2	CASSQEAGPASYGYTF	TGCGCCAGCAGCCAGGAGGCGGGACCAGCCTCCTATGGCTACACCTTC
.	many	TRBV7-9	13	TRBJ1-4	CASSLVVDEKLFF	TGTGCCAGCAGCTTAGTTGTAGATGAAAAACTGTTTTTT
.	.	TRBV18	14	TRBJ1-2	CASSPPVLSYGYTF	TGTGCCAGCTCACCACCGGTCCTCAGCTATGGCTACACCTTC
TRBD2	.	TRBV20-1	11	TRBJ2-1	CSARASGVEFF	TGCAGTGCTAGAGCTAGCGGGGTGGAGTTCTTC
TRBD1	few	TRBV28	15	TRBJ1-2	CASSPGQGWGYGYTF	TGTGCCAGCAGCCCTGGACAGGGATGGGGCTATGGCTACACCTTC
TRBD2	few	TRBV4-2	17	TRBJ2-7	CASSHIGTSGSSYEQYF	TGTGCCAGCAGCCACATCGGGACTAGCGGGAGTTCCTACGAGCAGTACTTC
.	.	TRBV27	15	TRBJ2-2	CASSWGLGRTGELFF	TGTGCCAGCAGTTGGGGTCTGGGGAGGACCGGGGAGCTGTTTTTT
TRBD1	few	TRBV5-6	17	TRBJ2-3	CASSLPGQGVGTDTQYF	TGTGCCAGCAGCCTCCCGGGACAGGGGGTAGGCACAGATACGCAGTATTTT
.	few	TRBV29-1	12	TRBJ2-7	CSVEDGSYEQYF	TGCAGCGTTGAAGATGGATCCTACGAGCAGTACTTC
.	few	TRBV5-1	14	TRBJ2-5	CASSMDNYQETQYF	TGCGCCAGCAGCATGGACAACTACCAAGAGACCCAGTACTTC
.	many	TRBV12-5	11	TRBJ2-3	CASGTLDTQYF	TGTGCTAGTGGAACTCTGGATACGCAGTATTTT
TRBD1	.	TRBV9	15	TRBJ1-6	CASSWDSEYNSPLHF	TGTGCCAGCAGCTGGGACAGCGAATATAATTCACCCCTCCACTTT